This T cell receptor (beta chain) emerged from a study of cytomegalovirus exposure and HLA in healthy donors. Study-level information: There were fewer than 130 million unique TCR beta sequences, drawn from roughly 200 million T cells, in an earlier analysis. Study results and caveats: It was assumed in the presence/absence analyses that sequencing depth was roughly uniform across donors. It was confirmed in vitro that a few of the CMV-associated chains were specific for CMV antigens.

This clone has at least ten counts. Its cognate antigen is unknown. With 5 bases removed from V and 4 bases from J, the gap between germline ends came to 15 bases. The germline V gene has CDR1 SGHKS and CDR2 YYEKEE (reference sequence). The length of the CDR3 is 14 residues. The PCR ran on 60 Vbeta and 13 Jbeta primers. The data were produced by immunoSEQ multiplex PCR, yet TCRdb's version contains in-frame clones alone and is incomplete. Of 100,000 to 120,000 clones listed, around four fifths are singletons. This chain uses TRBV5-5 with TRBJ1-2; D gene uncertain. The sequenced material came from PBMCs. This TCR was recovered from a man in his thirties or forties in good health and CMV-seropositive. CDR3 residues: CASSFSSGSYGYTF. The CDR3 nucleotides read TGTGCCAGCAGTTTCTCTTCGGGTAGCTATGGCTACACCTTC.